A selection of T cell receptor beta chains follows, all from one sample in a study of T cell responses to AZD1222 COVID-19 vaccine. Profiling relied on immunoSEQ multiplex PCR, and the TCRdb table lists in-frame clones only, not all of them. The data show some 110,000 clones, more than 70% seen once. The material sequenced was peripheral blood, taken 28 days after the second AZD1222 dose. Receptor source: an adult who received the AZD1222 COVID-19 vaccine. The CDR3 runs from the conserved cysteine through the conserved F or W. A D gene is named only where the DNA matches it firmly. Expanded clones are given a class, and other clones once, few, many or no size at all.

CDR3: CASSLGGGEADTQYF; DNA: TGTGCCAGCAGCTTGGGCGGGGGGGAGGCAGATACGCAGTATTTT; J: TRBJ2-3; size: NA; D: TRBD2; V: TRBV11-2
CDR3: CASSPSPRYTEAFF; DNA: TGTGCCAGCAGCCCCTCGCCCCGTTACACTGAAGCTTTCTTT; J: TRBJ1-1; size: NA; D: NA; V: TRBV6-2/TRBV6-3
CDR3: CASSVDGGRHNEQFF; DNA: TGTGCCAGCAGCGTAGACGGGGGGCGACACAATGAGCAGTTCTTC; J: TRBJ2-1; size: NA; D: NA; V: TRBV9
CDR3: CASSLELGRSGNTIYF; DNA: TGTGCCAGCAGCTTGGAGCTGGGCCGCTCTGGAAACACCATATATTTT; J: TRBJ1-3; size: NA; D: NA; V: TRBV5-4
CDR3: CASSRRDSSKDTQYF; DNA: TGTGCCAGCAGCCGACGGGACAGCTCTAAAGATACGCAGTATTTT; J: TRBJ2-3; size: NA; D: TRBD1; V: TRBV7-9
CDR3: CASSLSSPGQGYYGYTF; DNA: TGTGCCAGCAGCTTGAGTTCCCCGGGACAGGGTTACTATGGCTACACCTTC; J: TRBJ1-2; size: NA; D: TRBD1; V: TRBV7-9
CDR3: CASSRDSGGHNSPLHF; DNA: TGTGCCAGCAGTCGGGACTCTGGGGGGCATAATTCACCCCTCCACTTT; J: TRBJ1-6; size: NA; D: NA; V: TRBV2
CDR3: CASKLQGAPMEKLFF; DNA: TGTGCCAGCAAACTACAGGGGGCTCCTATGGAAAAACTGTTTTTT; J: TRBJ1-4; size: NA; D: TRBD1; V: TRBV27
CDR3: CAIRRTGATGELFF; DNA: TGTGCCATCAGGAGGACAGGAGCCACCGGGGAGCTGTTTTTT; J: TRBJ2-2; size: NA; D: TRBD1; V: TRBV10-3
CDR3: CAIGDDRQETQYF; DNA: TGTGCCATCGGGGACGACAGGCAAGAGACCCAGTACTTC; J: TRBJ2-5; size: NA; D: NA; V: TRBV10-3
CDR3: CASSQNQGTGNTIYF; DNA: TGCGCCAGCAGCCAGAATCAGGGGACCGGAAACACCATATATTTT; J: TRBJ1-3; size: NA; D: NA; V: TRBV5-1
CDR3: CASSFTGTYNEKLFF; DNA: TGTGCCAGCAGCTTCACCGGAACCTATAATGAAAAACTGTTTTTT; J: TRBJ1-4; size: NA; D: NA; V: TRBV7-9
CDR3: CASSYSGANVLTF; DNA: TGTGCCAGCAGTTACTCTGGGGCCAACGTCCTGACTTTC; J: TRBJ2-6; size: NA; D: NA; V: TRBV6-2/TRBV6-3
CDR3: CASSPRAGTYNEQFF; DNA: TGTGCCAGCAGTCCCAGGGCGGGGACCTACAATGAGCAGTTCTTC; J: TRBJ2-1; size: NA; D: NA; V: TRBV2
CDR3: CASINLLGGEQYF; DNA: TGTGCCAGCATCAACCTGCTGGGGGGCGAGCAGTACTTC; J: TRBJ2-7; size: few; D: NA; V: TRBV28
CDR3: CASTPGDRYNEQFF; DNA: TGTGCCAGCACCCCAGGGGACAGGTACAATGAGCAGTTCTTC; J: TRBJ2-1; size: NA; D: TRBD1; V: TRBV6-5
CDR3: CASSYSTGRLGYTF; DNA: TGTGCCAGCAGTTACTCGACAGGGCGGCTAGGCTACACCTTC; J: TRBJ1-2; size: NA; D: TRBD1; V: TRBV6-2/TRBV6-3
CDR3: CATSDPRAGTRRTGELFF; DNA: TGTGCCACCAGTGACCCCCGAGCCGGGACCCGGAGGACCGGGGAGCTGTTTTTT; J: TRBJ2-2; size: NA; D: NA; V: TRBV24-1
CDR3: CASTSGTVDVEKLFF; DNA: TGTGCCAGCACGTCGGGGACAGTTGACGTCGAAAAACTGTTTTTT; J: TRBJ1-4; size: NA; D: TRBD1; V: TRBV6-6
CDR3: CASSLKSGNEQFF; DNA: TGTGCCAGCAGCTTAAAGTCTGGGAATGAGCAGTTCTTC; J: TRBJ2-1; size: NA; D: NA; V: TRBV11-2
CDR3: CASSPNRGITEAFF; DNA: TGTGCCAGCAGCCCAAACAGGGGAATCACTGAAGCTTTCTTT; J: TRBJ1-1; size: once; D: TRBD1; V: TRBV13
CDR3: CASSEQGLEELFF; DNA: TGTGCCAGCAGTGAACAGGGCTTGGAGGAGCTGTTTTTT; J: TRBJ2-2; size: NA; D: NA; V: TRBV2
CDR3: CASSYDRDSSYEQYF; DNA: TGTGCCAGCAGTTACGACAGGGATTCCTCCTACGAGCAGTACTTC; J: TRBJ2-7; size: NA; D: TRBD1; V: TRBV6-5
CDR3: CASSRRGQPNQPQHF; DNA: TGTGCCAGCAGCCGCAGGGGACAGCCAAATCAGCCCCAGCATTTT; J: TRBJ1-5; size: NA; D: TRBD1; V: TRBV3-1/TRBV3-2
CDR3: CASSLGTDNSPLHF; DNA: TGTGCCAGCTCATTGGGGACGGACAATTCACCCCTCCACTTT; J: TRBJ1-6; size: NA; D: NA; V: TRBV18
CDR3: CASSPGQGGEKLFF; DNA: TGTGCCAGCTCTCCGGGACAGGGGGGCGAAAAACTGTTTTTT; J: TRBJ1-4; size: NA; D: TRBD1; V: TRBV18
CDR3: CASSYQPSGGQETQYF; DNA: TGTGCCAGCAGTTACCAACCTAGCGGGGGCCAAGAGACCCAGTACTTC; J: TRBJ2-5; size: NA; D: TRBD2; V: TRBV6-5
CDR3: CASSPTAPGTVNSPLHF; DNA: TGTGCCAGCTCACCAACGGCCCCCGGGACAGTGAATTCACCCCTCCACTTT; J: TRBJ1-6; size: NA; D: TRBD1; V: TRBV18
CDR3: CASSLGFQNQPQHF; DNA: TGCGCCAGCAGCTTGGGGTTCCAAAATCAGCCCCAGCATTTT; J: TRBJ1-5; size: NA; D: NA; V: TRBV5-1
CDR3: CASSYYGRDNQPQHF; DNA: TGTGCCAGCAGTTACTACGGACGGGACAATCAGCCCCAGCATTTT; J: TRBJ1-5; size: NA; D: NA; V: TRBV6-5
CDR3: CASSSPDRGTEAFF; DNA: TGTGCCAGCAGTTCCCCGGACCGGGGGACTGAAGCTTTCTTT; J: TRBJ1-1; size: NA; D: NA; V: TRBV27
CDR3: CASSVSSTNEKLFF; DNA: TGTGCCAGCAGCGTTTCCTCAACTAATGAAAAACTGTTTTTT; J: TRBJ1-4; size: NA; D: NA; V: TRBV9
CDR3: CASNSWVGATDTQYF; DNA: TGCGCCAGCAACTCCTGGGTTGGGGCCACAGATACGCAGTATTTT; J: TRBJ2-3; size: NA; D: NA; V: TRBV5-1
CDR3: CAWSVAGANGYTF; DNA: TGTGCCTGGAGTGTGGCAGGGGCTAATGGCTACACCTTC; J: TRBJ1-2; size: NA; D: NA; V: TRBV30
CDR3: CASSLAGTGASYEQYF; DNA: TGTGCCAGCAGCTTAGCCGGGACAGGGGCTTCCTACGAGCAGTACTTC; J: TRBJ2-7; size: NA; D: TRBD1; V: TRBV7-2
CDR3: CASIEGSGNTIYF; DNA: TGTGCCAGCATAGAGGGCTCTGGAAACACCATATATTTT; J: TRBJ1-3; size: NA; D: NA; V: TRBV28
CDR3: CASSRDGTSTDTQYF; DNA: TGCGCCAGCAGTCGGGACGGAACTAGCACAGATACGCAGTATTTT; J: TRBJ2-3; size: few; D: NA; V: TRBV10-1